These T cell receptor beta chains were read from a single sample in a study of identifying expanded T cells in peripheral blood. TCRdb's table, derived via immunoSEQ multiplex PCR, lists solely in-frame clones and lacks some. The table shows about 82,000 clones, with approximately 90% occurring only once. The sequenced sample was blood. The receptors were gathered from a person aged 18 to 75 in good health. CDR3s include the opening cysteine and the closing phenylalanine or tryptophan. A D gene is named only where the DNA matches it firmly. Clone size is stated in some rows and not others, as once, few, many or a class when expanded.

size | J | V | D | CDR3 | DNA
once | TRBJ2-3 | TRBV7-9 | . | CASSFGRRTDTQYF | TGTGCCAGCAGCTTTGGACGCCGCACAGATACGCAGTATTTT
. | TRBJ1-2 | TRBV12-5 | TRBD1 | CASGRGQAASGVRNYGYTF | TGTGCTAGTGGTCGGGGACAGGCGGCCTCTGGGGTGCGTAACTATGGCTACACCTTC
once | TRBJ1-1 | TRBV7-8 | . | CASSPRGAVANTEAFF | TGTGCCAGCAGCCCCCGGGGGGCAGTCGCGAACACTGAAGCTTTCTTT
. | TRBJ2-7 | TRBV10-3 | TRBD1 | CAISKTPGQGTKEQYF | TGTGCCATCAGTAAAACCCCGGGACAGGGGACAAAAGAGCAGTACTTC
. | TRBJ2-3 | TRBV4-1 | TRBD2 | CASSQRMARGGAPDTQYF | TGCGCCAGCAGCCAAAGAATGGCCCGCGGGGGGGCCCCAGATACGCAGTATTTT
. | TRBJ2-3 | TRBV5-1 | TRBD1 | CASSLTQGVADTQYF | TGCGCCAGCAGCTTAACACAGGGGGTCGCAGATACGCAGTATTTT
. | TRBJ2-1 | TRBV7-9 | . | CASSRTTGTHEQFF | TGTGCCAGCAGCCGAACTACCGGGACCCATGAGCAGTTCTTC
. | TRBJ2-4 | TRBV7-2 | . | CASSLRRQSLAKNIQYF | TGTGCCAGCAGCTTAAGAAGACAGAGTCTAGCCAAAAACATTCAGTACTTC
once | TRBJ2-6 | TRBV6-6 | . | CASSPVYSGANVLTF | TGTGCCAGCAGCCCCGTCTATTCTGGGGCCAACGTCCTGACTTTC
. | TRBJ1-2 | TRBV7-3 | TRBD1 | CASSLTFAGTGEGYTF | TGTGCCAGCAGCTTAACCTTCGCCGGGACAGGGGAAGGCTACACCTTC
. | TRBJ2-1 | TRBV15 | TRBD1 | CATSSVSPGQGPLVEQFF | TGTGCCACCAGCAGCGTCTCGCCGGGACAGGGGCCTTTGGTGGAGCAGTTCTTC
. | TRBJ2-7 | TRBV9 | . | CASSAHGLGPYEQYF | TGTGCCAGCAGCGCACACGGCCTCGGGCCCTACGAGCAGTACTTC
once | TRBJ2-1 | TRBV30 | . | CAWTSVSSYNEQFF | TGTGCCTGGACCTCAGTAAGCTCCTACAATGAGCAGTTCTTC
. | TRBJ2-4 | TRBV11-2 | TRBD2 | CASSERLASTQYF | TGTGCCAGCAGCGAAAGACTAGCCTCCACCCAGTACTTC
. | TRBJ2-3 | TRBV5-6 | TRBD2 | CASSRQPLAGGSDTQYF | TGTGCCAGCAGCCGCCAACCACTAGCGGGAGGATCAGATACGCAGTATTTT
. | TRBJ1-2 | TRBV5-4 | . | CASSVRQNPPNSYTF | TGTGCCAGCAGCGTACGACAGAACCCCCCTAATAGCTACACCTTC
. | TRBJ2-1 | TRBV9 | TRBD2 | CASSVRLAGTNEQFF | TGTGCCAGCAGCGTGAGGCTAGCGGGGACCAATGAGCAGTTCTTC
once | TRBJ1-2 | TRBV7-2 | . | CASSWTYGIPEGYTF | TGTGCCAGCAGCTGGACCTACGGGATCCCCGAGGGCTACACCTTC
. | TRBJ2-5 | TRBV9 | . | CASSARSSAYQETQYF | TGTGCCAGCAGCGCTAGATCCTCAGCGTACCAAGAGACCCAGTACTTC
. | TRBJ2-7 | TRBV7-9 | TRBD1 | CASSLPSGQGPQTYEQYF | TGTGCCAGCAGCTTACCGTCCGGACAGGGGCCCCAAACCTACGAGCAGTACTTC
. | TRBJ1-2 | TRBV9 | . | CASNTGGFYGYTF | TGTGCCAGCAACACCGGGGGATTCTATGGCTACACCTTC
. | TRBJ2-7 | TRBV4-1 | . | CASSQDWGSSYEQYF | TGCGCCAGCAGCCAAGATTGGGGTAGTTCCTACGAGCAGTACTTC
. | TRBJ1-2 | TRBV10-3 | . | CAISERQTNYGYTF | TGTGCCATCAGTGAGCGGCAGACTAACTATGGCTACACCTTC
. | TRBJ1-1 | TRBV9 | . | CASSVEPAGSNTEAFF | TGTGCCAGCAGCGTAGAACCCGCAGGGTCGAACACTGAAGCTTTCTTT
once | TRBJ2-7 | TRBV10-3 | TRBD2 | CATSSGSSEEQYF | TGTGCCACCTCCAGCGGGAGCTCTGAAGAGCAGTACTTC
. | TRBJ2-1 | TRBV4-1 | TRBD1 | CASSHSGTGYEQFF | TGCGCCAGCAGCCACTCCGGGACAGGGTATGAGCAGTTCTTC
once | TRBJ1-2 | TRBV29-1 | . | CSVDGVGDYGYTF | TGCAGCGTTGATGGGGTAGGGGACTATGGCTACACCTTC
once | TRBJ2-3 | TRBV30 | . | CAWRSMRGTDTQYF | TGTGCCTGGAGATCGATGCGTGGAACAGATACGCAGTATTTT
. | TRBJ2-3 | TRBV5-1 | . | CASSSTDTQYF | TGCGCCAGCAGCTCCACAGATACGCAGTATTTT
. | TRBJ2-3 | TRBV13 | . | CASSFLTDTQYF | TGTGCCAGCAGCTTCCTCACAGATACGCAGTATTTT
. | TRBJ1-5 | TRBV19 | . | CASSIAGRHNQPQHF | TGTGCCAGTAGTATCGCCGGCCGGCATAATCAGCCCCAGCATTTT
. | TRBJ1-6 | TRBV9 | . | CASSVGSEPISPLHF | TGTGCCAGCAGCGTCGGCTCCGAACCGATATCACCCCTCCACTTT
. | TRBJ1-4 | TRBV4-1 | TRBD1 | CASSQNDRDNEKLFF | TGCGCCAGCAGCCAAAACGACAGGGATAATGAAAAACTGTTTTTT
. | TRBJ1-1 | TRBV7-6 | . | CASALGGGNTEAFF | TGTGCCAGCGCCTTAGGCGGAGGGAACACTGAAGCTTTCTTT
. | TRBJ1-2 | TRBV11-2 | TRBD1 | CASSWDRVNYGYTF | TGTGCCAGCAGCTGGGACAGGGTGAACTATGGCTACACCTTC
. | TRBJ1-3 | TRBV30 | . | CASSTRMDTIYF | TGTGCATCCTCGACCCGGATGGACACCATATATTTT